This entry is about one TCR beta chain. No antigen is known for it. Only in-frame clones appear in the TCRdb table, and some are missing; sequencing was by immunoSEQ multiplex PCR. Here the sample spans some 140,000 clones, around 93% being singletons. V gave up 4 bases and J gave up 1 base, with 11 bases separating them. The CDR3 runs 15 residues. Germline V gives CDR1 SGHDN, CDR2 FVKESK. This specimen comes from a study of T cell responses to AZD1222 COVID-19 vaccine. The study, taken as a whole, reports: Donors were mostly white British, more females; clonal diversity possibly underestimated.

This clonotype originated in an adult in good health. This material consisted of peripheral blood, taken on day 0 of AZD1222 vaccination. This chain connects TRBV14 to TRBJ2-4; D is perhaps TRBD1 (5 bases). The CDR3 here is CASSLLAGAKNIQYF. The CDR3 nucleotides are TGTGCCAGCAGCCTCTTGGCAGGGGCCAAAAACATTCAGTACTTC.